These 4 T cell receptor beta chains were all obtained from the same sample, sequenced in a study of T cells in Graves' hyperthyroidism and ophthalmopathy (dated 2019 in TCRdb). Libraries were prepared through multiplex PCR. TCRdb lists the instrument as Illumina HiSeq 2000. The TCR beta CDR3 regions were amplified from the RNA transcripts. The TCR CDR3 was subjected to a first round of RT-PCR using the HTBI primer set and the Qiagen OneStep RT-PCR kit. The public reads were run again by TCRdb, first through fastp at Q25 and then through MiXCR, and only productive beta chains were kept. A single entry per CDR3 protein holds the most common genes and DNA from its merged rows. The table for this sample lists a few hundred thousand distinct CDR3 sequences; roughly 46% of them were counted only once. The top ten clones comprise about 8% of the sample. The sample comprised peripheral blood or thyroid tissue (not recorded which). The source of these receptors is a woman between 18 and 29 years old with Graves' hyperthyroidism.

With respect to this clonotype: This CDR3 is missing its conserved last phenylalanine or tryptophan, likely due to a read error. The chain carries TRBV4-1 and TRBJ1-2, with TRBD1 identical over 9 bases. The germline V gene encodes CDR1 MGHRA and CDR2 YSYEKL. Unmatched junction bases numbered 15, after V lost 5 bases and J lost 5 bases. The CDR3 runs to 17 residues. The CDR3 loop reads CASSTDPGTGRAYGYTL. The CDR3, as DNA: TGCGCCAGCAGCACGGACCCCGGGACAGGGAGGGCGTATGGCTACACCCTC.

This clonotype has at least ten counts. This chain joins TRBV19 and TRBJ1-5; tentative D call: TRBD1 (5 bases). CDR1 is LNHDA, CDR2 SQIVND, per germline (reference sequence). CDR3 size: 13 residues. Trimming left V 7 bases short and J 6 bases short, with 13 bases between. The CDR3 sequence: CASTGIRRQPQHF. The CDR3 DNA reads TGTGCCAGTACAGGGATCCGACGTCAGCCCCAGCATTTT.

This clonotype was seen more than once but under ten times. The chain carries TRBV27 and TRBJ2-7; 8 bases agree with TRBD2. Germline lookup yields CDR1 MNHEY and CDR2 SMNVEV (reference sequence). The CDR3 runs 14 residues. V was clipped by 5 bases and J by 7 bases; unmatched bases: 10. CDR3 sequence reads: CASSPTSVADEQYF. The DNA of the CDR3 is TGTGCCAGCAGTCCGACTAGCGTTGCTGATGAGCAGTACTTC.

The CDR3 region has the DNA TGTGCCAGCAGTGAACCCGGGACAGGGGGATTCTTAGAGACCCAGTACTTC. This sequence encodes CASSEPGTGGFLETQYF. The V gene is TRBV28, the J gene TRBJ2-5; TRBD1 aligns across 11 bases. The V segment lost 5 bases and the J segment 4 bases; nucleotides outside the gene matches: 12. This CDR3 region has 17 residues. Germline V gene data show CDR1 as MDHEN and CDR2 as SYDVKM.